This T cell receptor beta chain was recorded in a study of blood T cell repertoires in COVID-19. Study at large: T cells, B-cell-depleted T cells, or PBMCs provided the cDNA or gDNA that served as material.

Germline-derived CDR1 and CDR2 are SQVTM and ANQGSEA. V gave up 5 bases and J gave up 2 bases, with 9 bases separating them. The CDR3 totals 12 residues. TCRdb's table, derived via immunoSEQ multiplex PCR, lists solely in-frame clones and lacks some. The table shows around 95,000 clones, with about 80% occurring only once. The sample taken for sequencing was peripheral blood. This TCR was recovered from a man aged 65 to 85 with active or convalescent COVID-19. This rearrangement joins TRBV29-1 to TRBJ1-2, with D unclear. The CDR3 sequence: CSVFGENYGYTF. DNA of the CDR3: TGCAGCGTTTTCGGGGAGAACTATGGCTACACCTTC.